These T cell receptor beta chains were read from a single sample in a study of blood T cells in healthy people across ages. TCRdb reprocessed the 5' RACE reads with MiXCR, giving one entry per CDR3 protein. The table includes some 1,800,000 distinct CDR3 sequences, more than 35% detected once. The specimen sequenced was blood. The receptors derive from a human donor in good health. The CDR3 runs from the conserved cysteine through the conserved F or W. A D gene is named only where the DNA matches it firmly. Rows give clone size only sometimes, using once, few, many, or a class for an expanded clone.

d_gene	abundance	j_gene	v_gene	CDR3aa	CDR3nt
.	few	TRBJ1-6	TRBV20-1	CSARGQIVDSPLHF	TGCAGTGCTAGAGGACAAATTGTGGATTCACCCCTCCACTTT
.	few	TRBJ2-5	TRBV25-1	CASSELDSLYQETQYF	TGTGCCAGCAGTGAACTCGACAGTTTGTACCAAGAGACCCAGTACTTC
.	.	TRBJ1-1	TRBV15	CATSRDGSGTEAFF	TGTGCCACCAGCAGAGATGGGTCGGGCACTGAAGCTTTCTTT
TRBD2	.	TRBJ2-1	TRBV7-9	CAAGLAGGFSYNEQFF	TGTGCCGCTGGACTAGCGGGAGGATTCTCCTACAATGAGCAGTTCTTC
.	few	TRBJ2-5	TRBV4-2	CASSQSPLSTSETQYF	TGTGCCAGCAGCCAATCCCCCCTGAGCACGTCGGAGACCCAGTACTTC
TRBD1	.	TRBJ2-7	TRBV2	CASSVETGVSEQYF	TGTGCCAGCAGTGTTGAGACAGGGGTTTCAGAGCAGTACTTC
TRBD1	.	TRBJ1-2	TRBV18	CASSSGQRGYGYTF	TGTGCCAGCTCATCGGGACAGAGGGGGTATGGCTACACCTTC
.	few	TRBJ1-1	TRBV9	CASSVDQGGGTEAFF	TGTGCCAGCAGCGTAGATCAGGGCGGGGGCACTGAAGCTTTCTTT
.	.	TRBJ2-3	TRBV6-6	CASSYPSGNTDTQYF	TGTGCCAGCAGTTACCCATCTGGAAACACAGATACGCAGTATTTT
.	few	TRBJ1-5	TRBV19	CASSIRRGSNQPQHF	TGTGCCAGTAGTATTAGAAGGGGTAGCAATCAGCCCCAGCATTTT
TRBD1	.	TRBJ2-1	TRBV29-1	CSVETGVNEQFF	TGCAGCGTTGAGACAGGGGTCAATGAGCAGTTCTTC
.	.	TRBJ1-2	TRBV27	CASSATTNYGYTF	TGTGCCAGCAGTGCCACTACTAACTATGGCTACACCTTC
TRBD1	.	TRBJ2-3	TRBV20-1	CSARDRDRYTDTQYF	TGCAGTGCTAGGGACCGGGACAGGTACACAGATACGCAGTATTTT
TRBD1	.	TRBJ2-7	TRBV14	CASTPRGGLSEQYF	TGTGCCAGCACACCTCGAGGGGGCCTCTCCGAGCAGTACTTC
TRBD2	.	TRBJ2-7	TRBV4-2	CASSQQLAGGLYIYEQYF	TGTGCCAGCAGCCAACAACTAGCGGGGGGGCTTTATATCTACGAGCAGTACTTC
.	.	TRBJ1-2	TRBV20-1	CSARDRGPFGTF	TGCAGTGCTAGAGATCGAGGCCCCTTCGGCACCTTC
.	.	TRBJ2-7	TRBV7-8	CASSLYLGVEQYF	TGTGCCAGCAGCTTATATCTTGGGGTCGAGCAGTACTTC
TRBD1	.	TRBJ2-1	TRBV7-9	CASSRSRTGLEDEQFF	TGTGCCAGCAGCCGGTCCCGGACAGGCCTTGAGGATGAGCAGTTCTTC
.	few	TRBJ2-1	TRBV4-3	CASSQELTFEQFF	TGCGCCAGCAGCCAAGAATTGACGTTTGAGCAGTTCTTC
.	.	TRBJ2-3	TRBV20-1	CSARGSSTTDTQYF	TGCAGTGCTAGAGGGAGCTCTACAACAGATACGCAGTATTTT
.	few	TRBJ1-4	TRBV29-1	CSVEAGSGEKLFF	TGCAGCGTTGAAGCTGGGTCGGGGGAAAAACTGTTTTTT
.	.	TRBJ2-3	TRBV20-1	CSAGPLGFRTDTQYF	TGCAGTGCTGGCCCTCTGGGGTTCCGCACAGATACGCAGTATTTT
TRBD1	.	TRBJ1-1	TRBV7-2	CASSYTGGDTEAFF	TGTGCCAGCAGCTATACAGGGGGTGACACTGAAGCTTTCTTT
.	.	TRBJ1-4	TRBV4-2	CASSPARAENEKRFF	TGTGCCAGCAGCCCTGCGAGGGCGGAAAATGAAAAACGGTTTTTT
.	.	TRBJ2-1	TRBV12-3/TRBV12-4	CASSFSVNNEQFF	TGTGCCAGCAGTTTTTCAGTAAACAATGAGCAGTTCTTC
.	few	TRBJ2-7	TRBV6-5	CASKVTGEHEQYF	TGTGCCAGCAAGGTAACCGGGGAACACGAGCAGTACTTC
TRBD1	.	TRBJ1-2	TRBV7-3	CASSFTRDRGLYDYTF	TGTGCCAGCAGCTTCACCCGGGACAGGGGCTTGTATGACTACACCTTC
TRBD1	.	TRBJ2-1	TRBV29-1	CSVVPGQGSSYNEQFF	TGCAGCGTTGTCCCCGGACAGGGGAGCTCCTACAATGAGCAGTTCTTC
TRBD1	.	TRBJ2-3	TRBV11-2	CASSLVPGQGISSTDTRYF	TGTGCCAGCAGCTTAGTTCCGGGACAGGGGATCTCAAGCACAGATACGCGGTATTTT
.	few	TRBJ2-7	TRBV7-2	CASSYRAERSYEQYF	TGTGCCAGCAGTTACAGGGCCGAACGATCCTACGAGCAGTACTTC
TRBD1	.	TRBJ2-7	TRBV9	CASSVPQGANEQYF	TGTGCCAGCAGCGTCCCCCAGGGGGCGAACGAGCAGTACTTC
.	few	TRBJ2-5	TRBV7-2	CASSTERRETQYF	TGTGCCAGCAGCACGGAGCGGCGAGAGACCCAGTACTTC
.	.	TRBJ2-1	TRBV6-5	CASSSPRDTSYEQFF	TGTGCCAGCAGTTCCCCCCGGGACACATCCTACGAGCAGTTCTTC
.	.	TRBJ1-1	TRBV6-5	CASRVQGGWTEAFF	TGTGCCAGCAGGGTTCAGGGAGGATGGACTGAAGCTTTCTTT
TRBD2	few	TRBJ2-5	TRBV29-1	CTGTSGGETQYF	TGCACCGGGACTAGCGGCGGAGAGACCCAGTACTTC
.	once	TRBJ2-6	TRBV29-1	CSVGLAKGRSGANVLTF	TGCAGCGTTGGGTTGGCGAAGGGTAGGTCTGGGGCCAACGTCCTGACTTTC
TRBD1	few	TRBJ2-7	TRBV29-1	CSVTGQGALEQYF	TGCAGCGTCACCGGACAGGGGGCCCTCGAGCAGTACTTC
TRBD1	few	TRBJ2-7	TRBV7-9	CASSFTTGGYEQYF	TGTGCCAGCAGCTTCACCACAGGGGGCTACGAGCAGTACTTC
.	.	TRBJ1-6	TRBV7-2	CASSRLYNSPLHF	TGTGCCAGCTCGCGGCTCTATAATTCACCCCTCCACTTT
TRBD2	few	TRBJ2-7	TRBV6-2/TRBV6-3	CASSYSTSGGAEQYF	TGTGCCAGCAGTTACTCGACTAGCGGGGGGGCCGAGCAGTACTTC
.	.	TRBJ2-7	TRBV6-2/TRBV6-3	CASSYSVVDEQYF	TGTGCCAGCAGCTACTCCGTGGTCGACGAGCAGTACTTC
.	.	TRBJ1-4	TRBV5-1	CASSLGPGARNEKLFF	TGCGCCAGCAGCTTAGGACCGGGGGCCCGAAATGAAAAACTGTTTTTT
.	few	TRBJ2-3	TRBV27	CASSFANTQYF	TGTGCCAGCAGTTTTGCAAATACGCAGTATTTT
.	.	TRBJ1-4	TRBV7-2	CASNKGGRANEKLFF	TGTGCCAGCAACAAGGGGGGGCGTGCTAATGAAAAACTGTTTTTT
.	.	TRBJ2-3	TRBV4-3	CASSLQGTPGTDTQYF	TGCGCCAGCAGCCTACAGGGTACGCCTGGCACAGATACGCAGTATTTT
.	few	TRBJ1-4	TRBV9	CASSVGAGNEKLFF	TGTGCCAGCAGCGTAGGGGCAGGGAATGAAAAACTGTTTTTT
TRBD1	.	TRBJ1-2	TRBV7-2	CASSGPQGALGYTF	TGTGCCAGCAGCGGCCCACAGGGGGCGCTGGGCTACACCTTC
.	.	TRBJ2-7	TRBV27	CASSLQGSSHEQYF	TGTGCCAGCAGTTTACAGGGGTCCTCCCACGAGCAGTACTTC
.	.	TRBJ1-2	TRBV14	CASSQSSTNYGYTF	TGTGCCAGCAGCCAATCGAGCACGAACTATGGCTACACCTTC
.	many	TRBJ1-2	TRBV20-1	CSARGGDWGYTF	TGCAGTGCTAGGGGGGGAGACTGGGGCTACACCTTC
.	.	TRBJ1-2	TRBV10-3	CAISGLIGQKVSFRNYGYTF	TGTGCCATCAGTGGCCTTATAGGACAGAAGGTTAGCTTTCGAAACTATGGCTACACCTTC
TRBD1	.	TRBJ1-2	TRBV7-9	CASRLARGGLGYGYTF	TGTGCCAGCAGACTAGCGAGAGGGGGCCTGGGGTATGGCTACACCTTC
.	.	TRBJ1-2	TRBV4-1	CASSPEPRDTYGYTF	TGCGCCAGCAGCCCGGAACCCCGGGACACGTATGGCTACACCTTC
.	.	TRBJ2-1	TRBV5-1	CASSLSIVGGPNEQFF	TGCGCCAGCAGCTTGAGCATAGTGGGGGGCCCCAATGAGCAGTTCTTC
TRBD2	.	TRBJ2-3	TRBV10-2	CASITSGGLLEADMQYF	TGCGCCAGCATCACTAGCGGGGGTCTATTGGAGGCAGATATGCAGTATTTT
TRBD1	.	TRBJ2-1	TRBV7-2	CASSLILGQFRNEQFF	TGTGCCAGCAGCTTGATTTTGGGACAGTTTCGCAATGAGCAGTTCTTC